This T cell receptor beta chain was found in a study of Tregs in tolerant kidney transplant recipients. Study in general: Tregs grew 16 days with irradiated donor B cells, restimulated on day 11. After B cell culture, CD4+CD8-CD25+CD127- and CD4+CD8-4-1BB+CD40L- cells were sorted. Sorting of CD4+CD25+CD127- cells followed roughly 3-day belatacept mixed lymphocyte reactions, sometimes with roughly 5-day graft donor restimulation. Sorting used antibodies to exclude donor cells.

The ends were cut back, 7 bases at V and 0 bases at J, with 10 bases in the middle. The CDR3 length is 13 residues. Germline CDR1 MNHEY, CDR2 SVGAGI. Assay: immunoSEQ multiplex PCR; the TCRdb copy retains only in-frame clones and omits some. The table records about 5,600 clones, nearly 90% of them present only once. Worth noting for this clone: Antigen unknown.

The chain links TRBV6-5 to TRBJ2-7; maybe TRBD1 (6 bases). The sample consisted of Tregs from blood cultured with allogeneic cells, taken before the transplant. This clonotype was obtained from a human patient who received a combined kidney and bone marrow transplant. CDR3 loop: CASTPQGSYEQYF. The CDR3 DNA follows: TGTGCCAGCACCCCACAGGGCTCCTACGAGCAGTACTTC.